These 25 T cell receptor beta chains share one sample of origin, sequenced in a study of control samples from healthy donors and cancer patients (dated by TCRdb to 2018 to 2020). The method was the immunoSEQ multiplex PCR assay. This is the immuneACCESS table as TCRdb keeps it, with only in-frame sequences that have V and J called. A part of the clones is gone; compared with another copy, unresolved V genes explain less than half, and the rest is unexplained. The sample includes approximately 94,000 clones, with more than 85% observed a single time. The top ten hold about 1.3% of the sample. Sequences were obtained from blood. The origin of the receptors is a woman aged 50 to 65 in good health.

The CDR3 sequence: CASSLYIGEDGYTF. The CDR3 nucleotides are TGTGCCAGCAGCTTATACATTGGGGAGGATGGCTACACCTTC. V is TRBV7-8 and J is TRBJ1-2, with unresolved D. Per the germline V gene, CDR1 is SGHVS and CDR2 is FQNEAQ. There are 14 residues in the CDR3. V lost 2 bases, J lost 6 bases, and 13 bases lay in between.

The rearrangement links TRBV19 to TRBJ1-6, with 7 bases lining up with TRBD1. Germline-derived CDR1 and CDR2 are LNHDA and SQIVND (reference sequence). The CDR3 loop spans 13 amino acids. The V and J ends lost 8 bases and 8 bases, in that order; junction bases with no gene match: 6. The CDR3 loop reads CASGTVRDSPLHF. CDR3 nucleotide sequence: TGTGCCAGTGGGACAGTTAGGGATTCACCCCTCCACTTT. The variable domain in full, with the rest retrieved from reference TRBV19 and TRBJ1-6, is DGGITQSPKYLFRKEGQNVTLSCEQNLNHDAMYWYRQDPGQGLRLIYYSQIVNDFQKGDIAEGYSVSREKKESFPLTVTSAQKNPTAFYLCASGTVRDSPLHFGNGTRLTVT.

In this sample, this clone turned up a few times. The chain combines TRBV18 with TRBJ2-7, with TRBD2 matching over 10 bases. V lost 3 bases and J lost 6; bases outside the gene matches: 8. From germline, CDR1 is KGHSH and CDR2 LQKENI. This CDR3 has 15 residues. CDR3: CASSPGASGSPEQYF. The CDR3 DNA follows: TGTGCCAGCTCACCCGGGGCTAGCGGGAGCCCCGAGCAGTACTTC.

The chain employs TRBV4-3 and TRBJ2-3; 10 nucleotides match TRBD2. V shed 0 bases and J 5 bases; nucleotides not matched to a gene: 8. The CDR3 loop spans 17 amino acids. Germline CDR1 LGHNA, CDR2 YSLEER. The CDR3 loop is CASSQETLSGRQDTQYF. CDR3 nucleotide sequence: TGCGCCAGCAGCCAAGAAACCCTTAGCGGGAGGCAAGATACGCAGTATTTT.

This clone appeared a few times. The J gene is TRBJ2-7, the V gene TRBV29-1; 10 positions agree with TRBD1. Germline CDR1 is SQVTM and CDR2 is ANQGSEA. CDR3 size: 13 residues. Trimming removed 7 bases from V and 6 bases from J; junction bases left unmatched: 9. The CDR3 DNA reads as TGCAGCGCTGCCGGGACAGGGGCTCGCGAGCAGTACTTC. Translated, it gives CSAAGTGAREQYF.

This clone was seen a single time. The chain uses TRBV21-1 and TRBJ1-1. TRBV21-1 corresponds to a pseudogene. The CDR3 is 16 amino acids. As DNA, the CDR3 is TGTGCCAGCAGCAAGAGGGAAGAGGGAGCGAACACTGAAGCTTTCTTT. This encodes CASSKREEGANTEAFF.

This clone was found a few times. This chain links TRBV5-6 with TRBJ1-2, with D unresolved. In germline, CDR1 is SGHDT, CDR2 YYEEEE. The CDR3 runs 15 residues. Trimming took 0 bases from V and 6 from J, leaving 15 bases between them. The chain's CDR3 is CASSLGLGPSDGYTF. The DNA for the CDR3 is TGTGCCAGCAGCTTGGGGCTCGGGCCTAGTGATGGCTACACCTTC. The full variable domain, in which reference TRBV5-6 and TRBJ1-2 provide the parts outside the CDR3, is DAGVTQSPTHLIKTRGQQVTLRCSPKSGHDTVSWYQQALGQGPQFIFQYYEEEERQRGNFPDRFSGHQFPNYSSELNVNALLLGDSALYLCASSLGLGPSDGYTFGSGTRLTVV.

About this clone: Germline is not matched at one junction end, which may reflect a read error. The same CDR3 also results from other DNA sequences found in this sample. This rearrangement joins TRBV15 to TRBJ1-4; D is perhaps TRBD1 (6 bases). The V gene's germline CDR1 is LNHNV and CDR2 YYDKDF (reference sequence). The CDR3 consists of 14 residues. The CDR3 region is CATSIGGTGEKLFF. CDR3 sequence (DNA): TGTGCCACCAGCATCGGGGGCACGGGCGAAAAGCTGTTTTTT.

This clone was observed a single time. The J gene is TRBJ1-6, the V gene TRBV28; D might be TRBD1 (6 bases). This CDR3 contains 15 residues. V lost 5 bases and J 9 bases, leaving 17 bases between the germline ends. Germline CDR1 reads MDHEN; CDR2 reads SYDVKM. CDR3 nucleotide sequence: TGTGCCAGCAGTACCCCCCAGGGGATCGGTTCACCCCTCCACTTT. It encodes CASSTPQGIGSPLHF.

The rearrangement uses TRBV29-1 and TRBJ1-2; D perhaps matches TRBD1 (6 bases). Trimming took 3 bases from V and 3 from J, leaving 20 bases between them. Per germline, CDR1 SQVTM and CDR2 ANQGSEA. This CDR3 comprises 16 residues. In DNA form, the CDR3 reads TGCAGCGTTGACGGACAGATTACCATTGGTGACTATGGCTACACCTTC. Translation: CSVDGQITIGDYGYTF. Full variable domain (outside the CDR3, taken from reference TRBV29-1 and TRBJ1-2): SAVISQKPSRDICQRGTSLTIQCQVDSQVTMMFWYRQQPGQSLTLIATANQGSEATYESGFVIDKFPISRPNLTFSTLTVSNMSPEDSSIYLCSVDGQITIGDYGYTFGSGTRLTVV.

The V gene is TRBV7-9, the J gene TRBJ1-1, with 7 bases matching TRBD1. The CDR3 has 16 residues. The germline V gene encodes CDR1 SEHNR and CDR2 FQNEAQ (reference sequence). The V segment lost 5 bases and the J segment 3 bases; nucleotides outside the gene matches: 12. The CDR3 coding sequence is TGTGCCAGCAGCACCTACAGGGGAAGGGGGTACACTGAAGCTTTCTTT. This sequence encodes CASSTYRGRGYTEAFF.

The chain employs TRBV3-1 (or the pseudogene TRBV3-2) and TRBJ1-1; 8 nucleotides line up with TRBD1. V lost 3 bases, J lost 7 bases, and 7 bases stayed unmatched. Looked up from germline, CDR1 is LGHDT and CDR2 is YNNKEL (reference sequence). The length of the CDR3 is 14 residues. The CDR3 DNA is TGTGCCAGCAGCCAGCGACAGGGGACTCTTGAAGCTTTCTTT. Its protein is CASSQRQGTLEAFF.

J is TRBJ2-3 and V is TRBV27, with D possibly being TRBD1 (5 bases). This CDR3 has 14 residues. Per germline, CDR1 MNHEY and CDR2 SMNVEV (reference sequence). V dropped 3 bases and J dropped 5 bases, with 12 bases sitting between them. CDR3 region: CASSLTYQGDTQYF. DNA of the CDR3: TGTGCCAGCAGTTTGACGTATCAGGGAGATACGCAGTATTTT.

V and J are TRBV10-3 and TRBJ1-2, with 8 positions matching TRBD1. Trimming took 2 bases from V and 8 from J; bases not matched to a gene: 7. From germline, CDR1 is ENHRY and CDR2 SYGVKD. The CDR3 totals 14 residues. CDR3 DNA: TGTGCCATCAGTGAGACCCAGGGGGCATGGGGCTACACCTTC. Its translation is CAISETQGAWGYTF.

The rearrangement uses TRBV7-2 and TRBJ1-2; tentative D call: TRBD1 (6 bases). This CDR3 region has 14 residues. V lost 5 bases to trimming and J lost 7 bases, with 17 bases between them. Germline assignment: CDR1 SGHTA and CDR2 FQGNSA. The CDR3 DNA is TGTGCCAGCAGCCACTTGGACAGTTTGGTTGGCTACACCTTC. It codes for CASSHLDSLVGYTF.

V is TRBV6-5 and J is TRBJ2-2; 11 bases line up with TRBD1. The CDR3 is 14 residues long. Germline V gene lookup returns CDR1 MNHEY and CDR2 SVGAGI. V shed 6 bases, J shed 3 bases, and the junction held 0 bases outside the gene matches. The chain's CDR3 is CASRGQGDTGELFF. The DNA for the CDR3 is TGTGCCAGCAGGGGACAGGGGGACACCGGGGAGCTGTTTTTT.

The rearrangement uses TRBV7-2 and TRBJ2-7; D is ambiguous. The V end lost 2 bases, the J end lost 0 bases, and 8 bases lay between the germline ends. Germline CDR1 SGHTA, CDR2 FQGNSA. The length of the CDR3 is 14 residues. In DNA, the CDR3 is TGTGCCAGCAGCTTAACCGCCAGCTCCTACGAGCAGTACTTC. This codes for CASSLTASSYEQYF.

This chain joins TRBV19 and TRBJ1-4; 7 positions match TRBD1. The length of the CDR3 is 15 residues. V lost 5 bases and J lost 3; bases outside the gene matches: 6. The germline gives CDR1 LNHDA, CDR2 SQIVND (reference sequence). The CDR3 DNA reads as TGTGCCAGTAGTGACCGGGACAGATCTAATGAAAAACTGTTTTTT. This sequence encodes CASSDRDRSNEKLFF.

The chain employs TRBV5-1 and TRBJ1-2, with D unclear. With 0 bases removed from V and 6 bases from J, the gap between germline ends came to 9 bases. Germline-derived CDR1 and CDR2 are SGHRS and YFSETQ. This CDR3 comprises 13 residues. Here the CDR3 DNA reads TGCGCCAGCAGCTTGGGGGTAGGGAATGGCTACACCTTC. As protein: CASSLGVGNGYTF.

The chain uses TRBV4-3 and TRBJ2-6; D is perhaps TRBD1 (5 bases). V was cut by 6 bases and J by 0 bases, with 12 bases left in between. Germline V gene sequence: CDR1 LGHNA, CDR2 YSLEER. The CDR3 totals 16 residues. CDR3 loop: CASSEGAISGANVLTF. The CDR3 bases are TGCGCCAGCAGTGAAGGGGCGATCTCTGGGGCCAACGTCCTGACTTTC.

DNA for the CDR3: TGTGCCAGCAGCCTCGGGAGCGGGGGGGCGTTGGAGCAGTTCTTC. Amino acids: CASSLGSGGALEQFF. V is TRBV4-2 and J is TRBJ2-1; 10 bases are shared with TRBD2. This CDR3 has 15 amino acids. Germline values: CDR1 LGHNA, CDR2 YNFKEQ. After removal of 4 bases from V and 10 bases from J, the junction contained 10 bases not matched to a gene.

This clone was picked up one time. The chain employs TRBV24-1 and TRBJ2-7; perhaps TRBD1 as D (7 bases). This CDR3 region has 16 residues. Trimming stripped 9 bases from V and 3 bases from J, with 23 bases between. Germline loops: CDR1 KGHDR, CDR2 SFDVKD. For the CDR3, the DNA is TGTGCCACCCCCAAGGGGGCGGCGGGATGGGACTACGAGCAGTACTTC. This encodes CATPKGAAGWDYEQYF.

This chain uses TRBV4-3 with TRBJ2-3; 8 bases are a match to TRBD2. V dropped 3 bases and J dropped 5; count of bases not matched to a gene: 13. Germline values: CDR1 LGHNA, CDR2 YSLEER. This CDR3 region has 17 residues. CDR3 loop: CASSQLGLVGTVDTQYF. The CDR3 DNA reads as TGCGCCAGCAGCCAGCTGGGACTAGTTGGCACAGTAGATACGCAGTATTTT.

Only one count was recorded for this clone. This chain links TRBV10-3 with TRBJ2-5; 14 nucleotides match TRBD2. V lost 10 bases, J lost 2 bases, and 3 bases stayed unmatched. The length of the CDR3 is 14 residues. CDR1 and CDR2 from the germline V gene are ENHRY and SYGVKD. CDR3 residues: CATGTSGRQETQYF. Written as DNA, the CDR3 is TGTGCCACTGGGACTAGCGGGAGACAAGAGACCCAGTACTTC.

The V and J genes are TRBV3-1 (or the pseudogene TRBV3-2) and TRBJ1-6; TRBD1 is a possible D gene (5 bases). The CDR3 length is 16 residues. Germline V gene data show CDR1 as LGHDT and CDR2 as YNNKEL (reference sequence). V was clipped by 0 bases and J by 10 bases, with 16 bases between them. Here the CDR3 DNA reads TGTGCCAGCAGCCAAGAGTTCGTCGATGGGGCCTCACCCCTCCACTTT. Translating it yields CASSQEFVDGASPLHF.